The 30 T cell receptor beta chains listed next were all sequenced from one sample in a study of a mutant IDH1 vaccine in newly diagnosed glioma. The method was immunoSEQ multiplex PCR; TCRdb's version includes in-frame clones alone and lacks a portion of them. The sample holds some 30,000 clones, almost 80% seen once. No cognate antigen is known for these TCRs. Time point denoted: week 35, safety follow-up. Each vaccine dose was 300 ug of mutant IDH1 20-mer peptide, with topical imiquimod. Source: PBMCs, taken from a glioma patient whose treatment included an IDH1 peptide vaccine. All receptors come from a woman in her 30s with glioma. Some clones in this sample may be carry-over from other donors' samples.

The V call is TRBV2, the J call TRBJ2-1; the D is unclear. The V and J ends lost 8 bases and 2 bases respectively, with 4 bases between them. Germline CDR1 is SNHLY and CDR2 is FYNNEI. The CDR3 is 11 residues long. CDR3 in amino acids: CASETYNEQFF. The CDR3 nucleotides read TGTGCCAGCGAGACCTACAATGAGCAGTTCTTC. The full variable domain, in which reference TRBV2 and TRBJ2-1 provide the parts outside the CDR3, is EPEVTQTPSHQVTQMGQEVILRCVPISNHLYFYWYRQILGQKVEFLVSFYNNEISEKSEIFDDQFSVERPDGSNFTLKIRSTKLEDSAMYFCASETYNEQFFGPGTRLTVL.

The chain combines TRBV6-5 with TRBJ2-1; D is uncertain. Germline V gene sequence: CDR1 MNHEY, CDR2 SVGAGI. V was pared by 0 bases and J by 5 bases, with 14 bases between. The CDR3 has 16 amino acids. CDR3 nucleotide sequence: TGTGCCAGCAGTTACTCCCCCAAAATAGTAGACAATGAGCAGTTCTTC. Translating it yields CASSYSPKIVDNEQFF.

CDR3 region: CAWDGDRGGSNYGYTF. The CDR3 coding sequence is TGTGCCTGGGACGGGGACAGAGGGGGCTCTAACTATGGCTACACCTTC. The gene calls are TRBV30 and TRBJ1-2; 7 bases fit TRBD1. Per germline, CDR1 GTSNPN and CDR2 SVGIG (reference sequence). This CDR3 contains 16 residues. Trimming took 5 bases from V and 0 from J; bases not matched to a gene: 12.

This clone was detected only once. The V call is TRBV5-4, the J call TRBJ2-2; D gene unclear. The V end lost 0 bases, the J end lost 8 bases, and 11 bases lay between the germline ends. CDR1 and CDR2 (germline): SGHNT, YYREEE (reference sequence). The CDR3 contains 14 residues. In nucleotides, the CDR3 is TGTGCCAGCAGCTTGGAGGGCTATTCAGGGGAGCTGTTTTTT. Translation gives CASSLEGYSGELFF.

The rearrangement joins TRBV28 to TRBJ2-3; D is ambiguous. Germline CDR1 is MDHEN and CDR2 is SYDVKM. Trimming took off 2 bases at V and 2 bases at J, with 14 bases between the two ends. This CDR3 spans 16 amino acids. The CDR3 DNA is TGTGCCAGCAGTTTAATTGCGACGGCCCTCACAGATACGCAGTATTTT. This translates into CASSLIATALTDTQYF.

This chain links TRBV5-4 with TRBJ1-2; 7 bases agree with TRBD1. J gave up 4 bases and V 3 bases, and 3 bases lay outside the gene matches. The CDR3 has 13 amino acids. Germline-derived CDR1 and CDR2 are SGHNT and YYREEE (reference sequence). CDR3 loop: CASSSDRVYGYTF. The CDR3 region has the DNA TGTGCCAGCAGCTCAGACAGGGTCTATGGCTACACCTTC.

This rearrangement joins TRBV7-6 to TRBJ2-7; TRBD1 agrees at 7 bases. V shed 1 base and J 4 bases; nucleotides not matched to a gene: 1. Germline CDR1 is SGHVS and CDR2 is FNYEAQ. This CDR3 has 13 amino acids. CDR3 bases: TGTGCCAGCAGCTTAGGGGACAGTTACGAGCAGTACTTC. Translating gives CASSLGDSYEQYF. The full variable domain, in which reference TRBV7-6 and TRBJ2-7 provide the parts outside the CDR3, is GAGVSQSPRYKVTKRGQDVALRCDPISGHVSLYWYRQALGQGPEFLTYFNYEAQQDKSGLPNDRFSAERPEGSISTLTIQRTEQRDSAMYRCASSLGDSYEQYFGPGTRLTVT.

The rearrangement uses TRBV4-2 and TRBJ2-2; TRBD1 matches at 9 bases. The V gene's germline CDR1 is LGHNA and CDR2 YNFKEQ. J was trimmed by 3 bases and V by 1 base; bases with no gene match: 6. The CDR3 has 17 amino acids. CDR3 sequence: CASSQGEQGADTGELFF. Here the CDR3 DNA reads TGTGCCAGCAGCCAAGGAGAACAGGGGGCGGACACCGGGGAGCTGTTTTTT.

This clone was detected once. The chain carries TRBV5-5 and TRBJ2-7; 8 bases fit TRBD1. The CDR3 covers 15 residues. V lost 0 bases and J lost 1; bases outside the gene matches: 3. In germline, CDR1 is SGHKS, CDR2 YYEKEE (reference sequence). The CDR3 bases are TGTGCCAGCAGCTTGGACCGACAGGGGTCCTACGAGCAGTACTTC. Protein: CASSLDRQGSYEQYF.

CDR3 coding DNA: TGTGCCAGCAGCGCCCGGGGCAGTAACACCGGGGAGCTGTTTTTT. Translated: CASSARGSNTGELFF. This rearrangement joins TRBV7-6 to TRBJ2-2; either TRBD1 or TRBD2 may fit D (5 bases each). Per the germline V gene, CDR1 is SGHVS and CDR2 is FNYEAQ. The CDR3 is made up of 15 amino acids. Trimming cost V 5 bases and J 2 bases, with 12 bases left between them.

This clone was seen more than once but under ten times. The chain links TRBV18 to TRBJ2-1; D is uncertain. The CDR3 is made up of 11 amino acids. The germline V gene encodes CDR1 KGHSH and CDR2 LQKENI. V lost 6 bases and J 9 bases, leaving 9 bases between the germline ends. The CDR3 DNA reads TGTGCCAGCTCCCCTGTAGGTGAGCAGTTCTTC. This gives the protein CASSPVGEQFF.

This clone was seen just once. This chain connects TRBV25-1 to TRBJ1-5; 8 bases agree with TRBD1. Germline V gene lookup returns CDR1 MGHDK and CDR2 SYGVNS. The CDR3 length is 14 residues. J gave up 6 bases and V 6 bases, and 7 bases lay outside the gene matches. Written as DNA, the CDR3 is TGTGCCAGCAGGAGACAGGGGCAGGGTCAGCCCCAGCATTTT. Its protein product is CASRRQGQGQPQHF.

Turning to this clone: Other nucleotide sequences in the sample specify the same CDR3. The chain links TRBV29-1 to TRBJ1-5; D might be TRBD1 (6 bases). The CDR3 is 13 residues long. CDR1 is SQVTM, CDR2 ANQGSEA, per germline. V was cut by 8 bases and J by 10 bases, with 21 bases left in between. Here the CDR3 DNA reads TGCAGCTACCGGAGGGGGGATGGGCAACCCCAGCATTTT. Its protein is CSYRRGDGQPQHF.

This chain links TRBV18 with TRBJ2-7; no clear D. Trimming pared 1 base from V and 6 bases from J, leaving 7 bases between. CDR1 is KGHSH and CDR2 is LQKENI in the germline V gene. The length of the CDR3 is 12 residues. CDR3 amino acids: CASSPQEVEQYF. The CDR3 coding sequence is TGTGCCAGCTCACCACAGGAAGTCGAGCAGTACTTC.

This chain uses TRBV4-1 with TRBJ1-1; D unclear. Trimming pared 1 base from V and 5 bases from J, leaving 14 bases between. Germline lookup yields CDR1 MGHRA and CDR2 YSYEKL. CDR3 size: 15 residues. The chain's CDR3 is CASSQGRPGWTEAFF. Here the CDR3 DNA reads TGCGCCAGCAGCCAAGGGAGGCCCGGTTGGACTGAAGCTTTCTTT.

V is TRBV5-1 and J is TRBJ2-2; 9 bases are a match to TRBD2. The CDR3 runs 16 residues. V shed 4 bases, J shed 7 bases, and the junction held 11 bases outside the gene matches. Per the germline V gene, CDR1 is SGHRS and CDR2 is YFSETQ. The DNA for the CDR3 is TGCGCCAGCAGCACCGCGCGGCTAGCGGGACTCGGGGAGCTGTTTTTT. Translating gives CASSTARLAGLGELFF.

The chain recombines TRBV20-1 with TRBJ1-3; D is unresolved. CDR1 and CDR2 from the germline V gene are DFQATT and SNEGSKA (reference sequence). V lost 2 bases, J lost 4 bases, and 3 bases lay in between. CDR3 size: 11 residues. The CDR3 region is CSARTGNTIYF. CDR3 bases: TGCAGTGCTAGAACGGGAAACACCATATATTTT.

In its sample, this clone is medium-sized. The chain links TRBV20-1 to TRBJ1-2; no firm D call. V lost 1 base, J lost 7 bases, and 7 bases lay in between. Germline lookup yields CDR1 DFQATT and CDR2 SNEGSKA (reference sequence). The CDR3 length is 11 residues. The chain's CDR3 is CSARAGPGYTF. The CDR3 coding sequence is TGCAGTGCTAGAGCCGGGCCTGGCTACACCTTC.

This chain's CDR3 is CASGLKPTGHVDGYTF. The DNA of the CDR3 is TGTGCTAGTGGTTTGAAACCCACGGGGCATGTGGATGGCTACACCTTC. The chain is built from TRBV12-5 and TRBJ1-2; D perhaps matches TRBD1 (5 bases). The germline CDR1 and CDR2 sequences are LGHNT and FRNRAP. V lost 2 bases and J 6 bases, leaving 19 bases between the germline ends. CDR3 length: 16 amino acids.

This clone has a handful of counts. V usage is TRBV4-2 and J usage is TRBJ1-5; D perhaps matches TRBD1 (5 bases). The CDR3 totals 16 residues. Per germline, CDR1 LGHNA and CDR2 YNFKEQ. The V end was cut by 0 bases, the J end by 4 bases, with 13 bases between. The DNA for the CDR3 is TGTGCCAGCAGCCAAGATCCGGGGGTTCGGAATCAGCCCCAGCATTTT. Residues: CASSQDPGVRNQPQHF.

The rearrangement uses TRBV11-3 and TRBJ2-1; D not resolved. CDR3 size: 13 residues. Per the germline V gene, CDR1 is SGHNT and CDR2 is YENEEA. Trimming pared 6 bases from V and 7 bases from J, leaving 13 bases between. As DNA, the CDR3 is TGTGCCAGCAGACCCAGATTGGGGAATGAGCAGTTCTTC. This translates into CASRPRLGNEQFF. The full variable domain, its missing parts supplied by reference TRBV11-3 and TRBJ2-1, is EAGVVQSPRYKIIEKKQPVAFWCNPISGHNTLYWYLQNLGQGPELLIRYENEEAVDDSQLPKDRFSAERLKGVDSTLKIQPAELGDSAVYLCASRPRLGNEQFFGPGTRLTVL.

This chain links TRBV5-6 with TRBJ1-3; no clear D gene. Germline lookup yields CDR1 SGHDT and CDR2 YYEEEE. The CDR3 consists of 13 residues. The germline V and J ends were trimmed by 2 bases and 4 bases, with 7 bases remaining between them. The CDR3 is CASSFPQGNTIYF. Here the CDR3 DNA reads TGTGCCAGCAGCTTTCCACAGGGAAACACCATATATTTT.

The chain has TRBV6-1 and TRBJ1-2; D gene ambiguous. The CDR3 is made up of 12 amino acids. Germline loops: CDR1 MNHNS, CDR2 SASEGT. The germline V and J ends were trimmed by 7 bases and 4 bases, with 10 bases remaining between them. In nucleotides, the CDR3 is TGTGCCAGCACCAGCCGGGGCTATGGCTACACCTTC. Translating gives CASTSRGYGYTF.

V gene TRBV11-1 combines with J gene TRBJ2-1; the D gene is possibly TRBD2 (6 bases). Germline assignment: CDR1 SGHAT and CDR2 FQDESV (reference sequence). Trimming removed 5 bases at V and 6 bases at J, with 14 bases between. The CDR3 runs to 14 residues. The CDR3 loop is CASSPRGLPNEQFF. CDR3 bases: TGTGCCAGCAGCCCAAGGGGACTCCCCAATGAGCAGTTCTTC.

V is TRBV4-1 and J is TRBJ2-7, with TRBD2 matching 7 bases. CDR1 is MGHRA, CDR2 YSYEKL, per germline. This CDR3 contains 16 residues. V shed 4 bases, J shed 1 base, and the junction held 10 bases outside the gene matches. The CDR3 is CASSPQEGGGSYEQYF. For the CDR3, the DNA is TGCGCCAGCAGCCCCCAGGAGGGCGGGGGATCCTACGAGCAGTACTTC.

This chain links TRBV2 with TRBJ2-6; TRBD1 matches at 7 bases. The germline V gene encodes CDR1 SNHLY and CDR2 FYNNEI. This CDR3 has 16 residues. V lost 4 bases, J lost 0 bases, and 3 bases stayed unmatched. The CDR3 is CASSGTGASGANVLTF. CDR3 nucleotides: TGTGCCAGCAGTGGGACAGGAGCCTCTGGGGCCAACGTCCTGACTTTC.

The chain recombines TRBV28 with TRBJ1-5; TRBD1 matches 8 bases. This CDR3 contains 15 residues. Germline V gives CDR1 MDHEN, CDR2 SYDVKM. V was pared by 5 bases and J by 6 bases, with 9 bases of the junction left unmatched. DNA for the CDR3: TGTGCCAGCAGTCCTCAGGGGGCCGTAGTTCAGCCCCAGCATTTT. It is translated as CASSPQGAVVQPQHF.

The gene calls are TRBV7-7 and TRBJ2-2; 8 nucleotides agree with TRBD1. The germline V gene encodes CDR1 SSHAT and CDR2 FNYEAQ (reference sequence). The CDR3 covers 15 residues. This CDR3 is CASSRGLMNTGELFF. The CDR3 nucleotides read TGTGCTAGCTCCAGGGGGCTTATGAACACCGGGGAGCTGTTTTTT. Full variable domain (outside the CDR3, taken from reference TRBV7-7 and TRBJ2-2): GAGVSQSPRYKVTKRGQDVTLRCDPISSHATLYWYQQALGQGPEFLTYFNYEAQPDKSGLPSDRFSAERPEGSISTLTIQRTEQRDSAMYRCASSRGLMNTGELFFGEGSRLTVL.

The genes are TRBV29-1 and TRBJ2-3; D could derive from TRBD1 or TRBD2 (5 bases each). The CDR3 length is 15 residues. Trimming shortened V by 0 bases and J by 2 bases, and 12 bases separated the two germline ends. Germline assignment: CDR1 SQVTM and CDR2 ANQGSEA. CDR3 sequence reads: CSVEDPWGYTDTQYF. The CDR3 nucleotides are TGCAGCGTTGAAGATCCATGGGGGTACACAGATACGCAGTATTTT.

V gene TRBV5-1 combines with J gene TRBJ1-1; TRBD1 is a possible D gene (5 bases). This CDR3 spans 14 amino acids. CDR1 and CDR2 from the germline V gene are SGHRS and YFSETQ. V was pared by 6 bases and J by 5 bases, with 17 bases between. DNA for the CDR3: TGCGCCAGCACCTTCCGTGGGGGAGGGACTGAAGCTTTCTTT. Translating gives CASTFRGGGTEAFF.